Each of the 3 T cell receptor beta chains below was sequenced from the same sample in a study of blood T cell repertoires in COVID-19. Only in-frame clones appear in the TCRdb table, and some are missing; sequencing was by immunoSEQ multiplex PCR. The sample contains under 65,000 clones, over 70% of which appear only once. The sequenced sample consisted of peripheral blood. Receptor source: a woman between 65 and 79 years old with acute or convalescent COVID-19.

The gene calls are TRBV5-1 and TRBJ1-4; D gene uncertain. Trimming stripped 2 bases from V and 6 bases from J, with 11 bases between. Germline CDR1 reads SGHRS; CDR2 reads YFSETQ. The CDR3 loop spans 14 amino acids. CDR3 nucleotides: TGCGCCAGCAGCTTTAGCCCGGGATATGAAAAACTGTTTTTT. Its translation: CASSFSPGYEKLFF.

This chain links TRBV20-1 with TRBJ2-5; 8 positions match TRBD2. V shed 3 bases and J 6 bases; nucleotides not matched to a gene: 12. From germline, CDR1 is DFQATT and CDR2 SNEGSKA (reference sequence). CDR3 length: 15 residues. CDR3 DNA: TGCAGTGCTAGTTCACGGGGGGGAATCGGAAAGACCCAGTACTTC. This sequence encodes CSASSRGGIGKTQYF.

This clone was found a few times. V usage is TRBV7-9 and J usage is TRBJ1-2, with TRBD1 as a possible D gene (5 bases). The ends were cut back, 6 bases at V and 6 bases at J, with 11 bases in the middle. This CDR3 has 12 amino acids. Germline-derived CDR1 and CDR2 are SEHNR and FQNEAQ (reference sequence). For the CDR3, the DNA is TGTGCCAGCAGTTCTATCAGGGATGGCTACACCTTC. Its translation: CASSSIRDGYTF.